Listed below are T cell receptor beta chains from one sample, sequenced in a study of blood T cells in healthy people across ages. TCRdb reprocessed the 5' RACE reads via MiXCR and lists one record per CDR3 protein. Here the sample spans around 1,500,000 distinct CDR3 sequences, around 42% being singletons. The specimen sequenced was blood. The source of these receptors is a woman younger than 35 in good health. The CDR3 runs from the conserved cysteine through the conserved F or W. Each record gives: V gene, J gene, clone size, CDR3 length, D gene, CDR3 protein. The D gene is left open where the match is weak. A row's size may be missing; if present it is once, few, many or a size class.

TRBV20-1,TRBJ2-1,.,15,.,CSAVAETASYNEQFF
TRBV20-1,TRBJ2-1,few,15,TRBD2,CSAPLGSGTNNEQFF
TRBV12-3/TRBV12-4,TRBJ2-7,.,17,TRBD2,CASMPSIQGGGANEQYF
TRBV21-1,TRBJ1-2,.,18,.,CASSKIVRGPDTNYGYTF
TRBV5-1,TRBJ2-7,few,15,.,CASSLVRVESYEQYF
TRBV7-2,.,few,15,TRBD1,CASSLQGGPPYEQYF
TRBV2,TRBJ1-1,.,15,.,CANSNPGHQNTEAFF
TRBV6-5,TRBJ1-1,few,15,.,CASSYLIAGVTEAFF
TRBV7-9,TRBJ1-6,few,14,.,CASSSTGQNSPLHF
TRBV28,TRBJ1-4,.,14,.,CASSHGEGYEKLFF
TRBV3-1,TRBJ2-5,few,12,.,CASSFWGGTQYF
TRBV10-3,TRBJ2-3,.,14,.,CAISEGASTDTQYF
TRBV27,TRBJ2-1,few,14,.,CASSLSPGALIQFF
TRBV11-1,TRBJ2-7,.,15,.,CASSLVQGPAYEQYF
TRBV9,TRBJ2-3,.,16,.,CASSVGGATSTDTQYF
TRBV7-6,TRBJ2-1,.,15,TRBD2,CASSPTSGRENEQFF
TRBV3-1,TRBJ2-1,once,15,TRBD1,CASSQTRDSYNVQFF
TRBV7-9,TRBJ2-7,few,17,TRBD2,CASSLAGVAGSSYEQYF
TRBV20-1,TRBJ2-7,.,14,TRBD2,CSARVNGRAYEQYF
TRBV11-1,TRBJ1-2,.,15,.,CASSLDSPFLFGYTF
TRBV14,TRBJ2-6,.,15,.,CASSQLTPGANVLTF
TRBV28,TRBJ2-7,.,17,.,CASSRPGVGGSSYEQYF
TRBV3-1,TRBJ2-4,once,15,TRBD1,CASSGDRLAKNIQYF
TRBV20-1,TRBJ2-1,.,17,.,CSARDVGAGRGPDEQFF
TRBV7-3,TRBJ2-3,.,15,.,CASSPARSATDTQYF
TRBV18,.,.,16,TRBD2,CASSPGTSGSGFEQYF
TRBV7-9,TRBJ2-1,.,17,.,CASSLVVAKETYNEQFF
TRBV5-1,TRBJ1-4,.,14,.,CASKGFLAEEKLFF
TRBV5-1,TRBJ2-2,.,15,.,CASSLANPNTGELFF
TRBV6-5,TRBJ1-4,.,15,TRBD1,CASSTPGQGVEKLFF
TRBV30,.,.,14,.,CAWSVRSFGYEQYF
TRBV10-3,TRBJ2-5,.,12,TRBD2,CASNSGNETQYF
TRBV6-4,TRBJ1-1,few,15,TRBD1,CASSDVGTGDTEAFF
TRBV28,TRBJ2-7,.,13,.,CASSLSGLGEQYF
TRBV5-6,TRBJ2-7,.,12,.,CASSLASREQYF
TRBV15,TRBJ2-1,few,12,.,CATSRDRAEQFF
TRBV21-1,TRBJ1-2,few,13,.,CASSKGTIYGYTF
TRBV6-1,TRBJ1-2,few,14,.,CASSLHRDNYGYTF
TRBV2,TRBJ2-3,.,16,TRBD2,CASSEAWRGSADTQYF
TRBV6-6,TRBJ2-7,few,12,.,CASSYSRLEPYF
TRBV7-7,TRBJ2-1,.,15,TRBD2,CASSPGTGTSSEQFF
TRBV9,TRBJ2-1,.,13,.,CASSVTDYNEQFF
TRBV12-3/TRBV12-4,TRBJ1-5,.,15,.,CASSLQTGRNQPQHF
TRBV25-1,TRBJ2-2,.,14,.,CASSEQGHTGELFF
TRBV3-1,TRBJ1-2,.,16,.,CASSQDFGRVPHGYTF
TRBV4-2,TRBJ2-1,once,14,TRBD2,CASSPGLAVDEQFF
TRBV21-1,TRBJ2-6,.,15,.,CASSTGFSGANVLTF
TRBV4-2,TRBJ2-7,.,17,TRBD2,CASSLRQGSGDSYEQYF
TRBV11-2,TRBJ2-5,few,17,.,CASSLVTAVGYQETQYF
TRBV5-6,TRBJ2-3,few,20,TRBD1,CASSLSGTGGDLESTDTQYF
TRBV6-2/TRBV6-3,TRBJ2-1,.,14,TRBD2,CASSYQRGSNEQFF
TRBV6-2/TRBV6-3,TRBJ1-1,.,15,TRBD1,CASSYRGLTNTEAFF